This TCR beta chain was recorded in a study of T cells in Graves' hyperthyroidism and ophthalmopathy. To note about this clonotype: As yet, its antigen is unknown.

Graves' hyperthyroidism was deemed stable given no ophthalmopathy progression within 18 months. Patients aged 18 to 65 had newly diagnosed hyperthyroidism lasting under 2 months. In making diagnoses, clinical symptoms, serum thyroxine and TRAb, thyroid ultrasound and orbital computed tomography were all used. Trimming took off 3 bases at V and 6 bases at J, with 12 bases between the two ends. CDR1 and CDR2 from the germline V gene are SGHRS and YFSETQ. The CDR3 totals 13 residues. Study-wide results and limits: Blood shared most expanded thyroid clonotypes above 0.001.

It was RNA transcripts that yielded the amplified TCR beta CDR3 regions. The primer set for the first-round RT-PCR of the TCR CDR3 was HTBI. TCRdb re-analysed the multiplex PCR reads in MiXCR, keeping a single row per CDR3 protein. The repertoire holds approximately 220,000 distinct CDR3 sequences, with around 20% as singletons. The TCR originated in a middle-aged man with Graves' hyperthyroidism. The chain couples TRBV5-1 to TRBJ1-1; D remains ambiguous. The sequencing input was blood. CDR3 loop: CASSSGSVAEAFF. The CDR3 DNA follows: TGCGCCAGCAGCTCCGGGTCCGTCGCTGAAGCTTTCTTT.